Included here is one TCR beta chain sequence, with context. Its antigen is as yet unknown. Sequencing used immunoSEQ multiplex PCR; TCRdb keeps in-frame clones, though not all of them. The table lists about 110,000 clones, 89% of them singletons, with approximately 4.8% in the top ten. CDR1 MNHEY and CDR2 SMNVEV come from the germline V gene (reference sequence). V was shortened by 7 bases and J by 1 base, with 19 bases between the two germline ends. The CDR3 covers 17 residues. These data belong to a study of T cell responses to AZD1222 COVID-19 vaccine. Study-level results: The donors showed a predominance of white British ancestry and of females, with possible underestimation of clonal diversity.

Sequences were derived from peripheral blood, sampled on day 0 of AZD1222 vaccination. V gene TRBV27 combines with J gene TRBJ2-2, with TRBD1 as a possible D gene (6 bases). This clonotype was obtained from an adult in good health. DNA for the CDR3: TGTGCCAGCACCTTTCTCAGGGGAGACAGGAACACCGGGGAGCTGTTTTTT. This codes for CASTFLRGDRNTGELFF.